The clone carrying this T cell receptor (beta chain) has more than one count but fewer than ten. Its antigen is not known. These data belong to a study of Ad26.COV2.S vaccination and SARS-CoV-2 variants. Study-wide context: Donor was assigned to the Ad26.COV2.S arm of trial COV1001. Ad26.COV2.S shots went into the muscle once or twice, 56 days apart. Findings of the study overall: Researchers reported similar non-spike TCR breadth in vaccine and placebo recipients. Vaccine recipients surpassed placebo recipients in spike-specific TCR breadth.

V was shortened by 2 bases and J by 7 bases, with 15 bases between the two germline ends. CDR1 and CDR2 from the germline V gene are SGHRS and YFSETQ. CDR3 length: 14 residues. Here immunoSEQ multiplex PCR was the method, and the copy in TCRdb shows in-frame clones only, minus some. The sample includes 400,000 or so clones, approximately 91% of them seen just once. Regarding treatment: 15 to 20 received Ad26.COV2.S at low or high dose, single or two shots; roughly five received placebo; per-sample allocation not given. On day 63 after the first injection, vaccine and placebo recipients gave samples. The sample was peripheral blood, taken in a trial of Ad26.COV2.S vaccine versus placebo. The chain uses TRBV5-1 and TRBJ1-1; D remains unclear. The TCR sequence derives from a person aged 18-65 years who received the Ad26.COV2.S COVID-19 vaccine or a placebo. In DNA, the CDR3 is TGCGCCAGCAGCTTAGCCGGCCCCCAACATGAAGCTTTCTTT. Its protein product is CASSLAGPQHEAFF.